This T cell receptor (beta chain) originates from a study of neurological immune-mediated disorders. This clonotype was observed many times. Its antigen is as yet unknown. Whole-study findings and limits: Among expanded clones, no CDR3 amino acid sequences were shared across subjects, a pattern suggesting private repertoires in all groups.

TCRdb passed the 5' RACE reads through MiXCR, listing each CDR3 protein once. The sample yields 25,000 to 30,000 distinct CDR3 sequences, 5% to 7.5% seen once. The CDR3 covers 15 residues. Looked up from germline, CDR1 is MNHEY and CDR2 is SVGAGI. The V end lost 1 base, the J end lost 3 bases, and 13 bases lay between the germline ends. The TCR sequence derives from a woman between 45 and 60 years old in good health. Sequenced sample: PBMCs. V gene TRBV6-5 combines with J gene TRBJ2-7; D possibly corresponds to TRBD1 (6 bases). The CDR3: CASSYLGNRDYEQYF. The DNA of the CDR3 is TGTGCCAGCAGTTACTTAGGGAACAGGGACTACGAGCAGTACTTC.